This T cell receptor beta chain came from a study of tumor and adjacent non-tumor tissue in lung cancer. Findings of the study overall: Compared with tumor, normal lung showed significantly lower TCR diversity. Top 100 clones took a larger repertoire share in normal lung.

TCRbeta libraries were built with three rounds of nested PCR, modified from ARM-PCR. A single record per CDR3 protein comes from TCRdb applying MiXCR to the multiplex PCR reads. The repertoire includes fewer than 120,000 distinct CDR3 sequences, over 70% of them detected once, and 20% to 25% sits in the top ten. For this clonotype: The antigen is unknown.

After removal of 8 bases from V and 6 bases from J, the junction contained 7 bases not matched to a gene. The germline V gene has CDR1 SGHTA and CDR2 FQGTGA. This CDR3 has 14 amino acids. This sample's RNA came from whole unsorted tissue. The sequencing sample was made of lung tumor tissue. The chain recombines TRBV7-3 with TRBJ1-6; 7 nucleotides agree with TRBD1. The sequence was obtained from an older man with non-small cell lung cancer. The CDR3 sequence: CASGPQGSNSPLHF. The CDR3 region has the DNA TGTGCCAGCGGCCCACAGGGGAGTAATTCACCCCTCCACTTT.